This T cell receptor beta chain was documented in a study of blood T cell repertoires in COVID-19. Across the study: Nucleic acid was either cDNA or gDNA, and it came from T cells, B-cell-depleted T cells, or PBMCs.

Enrolled during active infection, Seattle patients were then followed longitudinally. The CDR3 is made up of 18 amino acids. Germline V gene lookup returns CDR1 MNHNS and CDR2 SASEGT. V was pared by 1 base and J by 0 bases, with 11 bases of the junction left unmatched. Method: immunoSEQ multiplex PCR; TCRdb's copy keeps in-frame clones and lacks some. Found here are tens of thousands of clones, roughly 87% of them singletons; the top ten hold approximately 20%. Sequencing was done on a sample of peripheral blood. The chain employs TRBV6-1 and TRBJ2-5; 7 nucleotides agree with TRBD2. The receptor comes from a woman aged 55-70 years with COVID-19, enrolled during active disease. The CDR3 loop reads CASSEVGEGFPYQETQYF. The CDR3 DNA is TGTGCCAGCAGTGAAGTGGGGGAGGGGTTCCCGTACCAAGAGACCCAGTACTTC.